This TCR beta chain was sequenced in a study of blood T cell repertoires in COVID-19 (dated by TCRdb to the early 2020s). About the full investigation: Samples covering the acute and convalescent phases of COVID-19 were provided by collaborators in the United States, Italy and Spain. The material from the prospective study consisted of cDNA or gDNA derived from T cells, B-cell-depleted T cells, or PBMCs. The dataset comprised deeply sampled blood TCRbeta repertoires from subjects exposed to, actively infected with, or recovered from COVID-19. A freely available public database, intended as a resource for researchers studying the immune response to SARS-CoV-2, is where the repertoires were released. Samples were obtained from the ongoing ImmuneRACE study (first 160 participants) and from 1,200 or so subjects provided by 6 global collaborators. Sample metadata almost always included a de-identified subject ID, COVID-19 status, age in years and sex. Where available, HLA class I and class II types were obtained from metadata supplied by the sample provider rather than from assay-based typing.

TCRbeta CDR3 regions were amplified from genomic DNA by means of the immunoSEQ Assay, a bias-controlled multiplex PCR. For the original study's pipeline: Within the assay, amplification of reference gene primers was used to estimate how many nucleated cells each sample contained. Sequence reads were collapsed and filtered to measure the absolute abundance of every unique TCRbeta CDR3 rearrangement. For each sample, productive Simpson clonality was calculated as the square root of Simpson's diversity index over productive rearrangements. TCRdb holds this immuneACCESS table with in-frame rearrangements only. Some clones are missing; in checked studies, unresolved V genes explain under half, and the rest has no known cause. The D gene and trimming were derived from the DNA, and the V and J assignments and clone size from that table. The sample data list about 290,000 clones, and 70% to 90% of these were observed just once. About 4% of the sample belongs to the ten largest clones.

Of note for this clone: What antigen it recognizes has not been identified. No quality values exist for individual bases; no much larger clone is one base distant.

What the authors observed across the whole study: Clinical and demographic metadata were provided uncurated, with the amount varying by source and participant.

Including the terminal cysteine and phenylalanine, the CDR3 comprises 18 residues. Only the CDR3 DNA stays, 54 bases, in frame from base 1. V and J are trimmed by 2 bases and 4 bases, and the gene matches miss 13 bases of the junction. Looking up the germline V gene yields CDR1 ENHRY and CDR2 SYGVKD. The collaborating institutions used their own protocols to collect whole blood in K2EDTA tubes. Collaborator samples were shipped for TCRbeta analysis as frozen whole blood, isolated PBMCs, or DNA extracted from either sample type. This chain joins TRBV10-3 to TRBJ1-4, and 7 junction bases match TRBD1. Sequenced sample: peripheral blood. This receptor was obtained from a woman in her forties or fifties with active or convalescent COVID-19. The CDR3 region: CAISERAAPGTVNEKLFF. The sequenced DNA is TGTGCCATCAGTGAGAGAGCAGCTCCCGGGACAGTTAATGAAAAACTGTTTTTT.